This TCR beta chain was identified in a study of cytotoxic CD8 clonotypes in ibrutinib-treated CLL. Study-wide results and limits: Public clonotypes showed up rarely, and on treatment they shrank or held steady.

Profiling relied on immunoSEQ multiplex PCR, and the TCRdb table lists in-frame clones only, not all of them. In the table there are thousands of clones, 60% to 80% of which are singletons. Comment on this clone: Its antigen is not identified.

CDR3 size: 15 residues. CDR1 is MDHEN, CDR2 SYDVKM, per germline. V shed 7 bases and J 9 bases; nucleotides not matched to a gene: 15. This clonotype was obtained from a human donor with chronic lymphocytic leukemia. V gene TRBV28 combines with J gene TRBJ1-5; 7 bases align to TRBD1. The sample here was PBMCs, taken before ibrutinib treatment. In DNA, the CDR3 is TGTGCCAGCACCAGTGGAGGGGGCGCGAAAAGGCCCCAGCATTTT. This encodes CASTSGGGAKRPQHF. Together with reference TRBV28 and TRBJ1-5, the CDR3 gives the full variable domain: DVKVTQSSRYLVKRTGEKVFLECVQDMDHENMFWYRQDPGLGLRLIYFSYDVKMKEKGDIPEGYSVSREKKERFSLILESASTNQTSMYLCASTSGGGAKRPQHFGDGTRLSIL.